A selection of T cell receptor beta chains follows, all from one sample in a study of technical replicates of blood from a few donors. The method was immunoSEQ multiplex PCR; TCRdb's version includes in-frame clones alone and lacks a portion of them. The sample holds 75,000 to 100,000 clones, about 94% seen once. Sample: T cells isolated from PBMCs. The receptors stem from a human donor in good health. Both conserved end residues are part of each CDR3. The order of the fields is J gene, D gene, V gene, CDR3 DNA, CDR3 protein. A D gene is named only where the DNA matches it firmly.

J: TRBJ2-7
D: .
V: TRBV28
DNA: TGTGCCAGCAGTACCCAGTACGAGCAGTACTTC
CDR3: CASSTQYEQYF

J: TRBJ2-2
D: .
V: TRBV6-6
DNA: TGTGCCAGCATATCCCCGAACACCGGGGAGCTGTTTTTT
CDR3: CASISPNTGELFF

J: TRBJ1-4
D: .
V: TRBV6-5
DNA: TGTGCCAGCAGTTCACAGGGCAGGGTGGAAAAACTGTTTTTT
CDR3: CASSSQGRVEKLFF

J: TRBJ1-3
D: .
V: TRBV30
DNA: TGTGCCTGGAGTGTAGGGGAAGTTGGAAACACCATATATTTT
CDR3: CAWSVGEVGNTIYF

J: TRBJ2-7
D: .
V: TRBV10-3
DNA: TGTGCCATCAGTGATCAGGACGAGCAGTACTTC
CDR3: CAISDQDEQYF

J: TRBJ2-1
D: .
V: TRBV19
DNA: TGTGCCAGTAGTATATCCAGGGACAATGAGCAGTTCTTC
CDR3: CASSISRDNEQFF

J: TRBJ2-2
D: .
V: TRBV11-2
DNA: TGTGCCAGCAGCTTAGCTCGCAGGGCGAACACCGGGGAGCTGTTTTTT
CDR3: CASSLARRANTGELFF

J: TRBJ2-7
D: .
V: TRBV30
DNA: TGTGCCTGGAGTATCGGGATGTACGAGCAGTACTTC
CDR3: CAWSIGMYEQYF

J: TRBJ2-7
D: .
V: TRBV11-2
DNA: TGTGCCAGCAGCTTAGATACAGGGTGGGACGAGCAGTACTTC
CDR3: CASSLDTGWDEQYF

J: TRBJ2-1
D: .
V: TRBV9
DNA: TGTGCCAGCAGCGAGACGGACTCGCGTACCCAGCAGTTCTTC
CDR3: CASSETDSRTQQFF